These 25 T cell receptor beta chains share one sample of origin, sequenced in a study of OX40 agonist ivuxolimab in advanced cancers. Library preparation employed the immunoSEQ multiplex PCR assay. TCRdb took over this immuneACCESS table, retaining in-frame rearrangements with V and J assigned. Such tables are incomplete; in checked studies, under half of the missing clones stem from an unresolved V gene, and the remainder is unexplained. Here the sample has over 70,000 clones; 80% to 90% occur a single time. 6% to 7.5% of the sample belongs to the ten largest clones. The sequences come from CD4+ or CD8+ T cells sorted from blood, collected in a trial of the OX40 agonist ivuxolimab. Receptor source: an adult with an advanced solid tumor such as melanoma, head and neck, liver or kidney cancer.

The chain recombines TRBV7-8 with TRBJ1-5, with TRBD1 identical over 9 bases. This CDR3 region has 16 residues. Germline V gene lookup returns CDR1 SGHVS and CDR2 FQNEAQ. With 5 bases clipped from V and 4 bases from J, the junction kept 9 bases outside the gene matches. For the CDR3, the DNA is TGTGCCAGCAGCCCGGACGTGGGACAGGGTAATCAGCCCCAGCATTTT. It translates to CASSPDVGQGNQPQHF.

V usage is TRBV7-3 and J usage is TRBJ1-2; 7 nucleotides line up with TRBD1. Germline-derived CDR1 and CDR2 are SGHTA and FQGTGA. The CDR3 runs to 13 residues. V lost 2 bases, J lost 8 bases, and 5 bases stayed unmatched. CDR3 sequence: CASSLRRGTGYTF. For the CDR3, the DNA is TGTGCCAGCAGCTTACGCAGGGGGACCGGCTACACCTTC.

The chain uses TRBV6-4 and TRBJ2-3, with TRBD2 matching 7 bases. This CDR3 contains 16 residues. Germline loops: CDR1 MRHNA, CDR2 SNTAGT. Trimming at V came to 0 bases and at J to 1 base, leaving 4 bases not matched to a gene. The CDR3 reads CASSDSGGRGTDTQYF. CDR3 nucleotides: TGTGCCAGCAGTGACTCCGGCGGGAGAGGCACAGATACGCAGTATTTT.

This clone has only a few counts. V usage is TRBV28 and J usage is TRBJ2-3, with no clear D. This CDR3 region has 13 residues. The V and J ends lost 3 bases and 2 bases respectively, with 6 bases between them. Germline CDR1 is MDHEN and CDR2 is SYDVKM. The CDR3 DNA follows: TGTGCCAGCAGTTTCCCCATCACAGATACGCAGTATTTT. Its translation is CASSFPITDTQYF.

The rearrangement uses TRBV6-1 and TRBJ2-3; D is undetermined. The CDR3 covers 12 residues. The V end lost 11 bases, the J end lost 4 bases, and 13 bases lay between the germline ends. Germline CDR1 is MNHNS and CDR2 is SASEGT. CDR3 DNA: TGTGCCGGCACCCTGACGTCAGATACGCAGTATTTT. Encoded protein: CAGTLTSDTQYF.

The chain links TRBV7-8 to TRBJ1-1; TRBD1 is a possible D gene (5 bases). The V and J ends lost 5 bases and 0 bases respectively, with 13 bases between them. This CDR3 has 15 residues. Germline assignment: CDR1 SGHVS and CDR2 FQNEAQ. The CDR3 nucleotides are TGTGCCAGCAGCCCGAGGGGAGGCCTGAACACTGAAGCTTTCTTT. Amino acids: CASSPRGGLNTEAFF. Using reference TRBV7-8 and TRBJ1-1 for the parts outside the CDR3, the full variable domain is GAGVSQSPRYKVAKRGQDVALRCDPISGHVSLFWYQQALGQGPEFLTYFQNEAQLDKSGLPSDRFFAERPEGSVSTLKIQRTQQEDSAVYLCASSPRGGLNTEAFFGQGTRLTVV.

This rearrangement joins TRBV5-6 to TRBJ2-7, with 11 bases that match TRBD2. Germline V gives CDR1 SGHDT, CDR2 YYEEEE. The CDR3 totals 15 residues. V shed 2 bases, J shed 1 base, and the junction held 2 bases outside the gene matches. CDR3 nucleotide sequence: TGTGCCAGCAGCTTACTAGCGGGAGATTCCTACGAGCAGTACTTC. Translation gives CASSLLAGDSYEQYF.

The chain links TRBV19 to TRBJ2-6, with a weak D call TRBD2 (6 bases). Looked up from germline, CDR1 is LNHDA and CDR2 is SQIVND (reference sequence). CDR3 length equals 17 residues. V gave up 2 bases and J gave up 0 bases, with 11 bases separating them. The CDR3 here is CASSITGLSSGANVLTF. The CDR3 DNA sequence: TGTGCCAGTAGTATAACGGGACTCAGCTCTGGGGCCAACGTCCTGACTTTC.

CDR3 sequence: CASSYRTGAYEQYF. CDR3 nucleotides: TGTGCCAGCAGTTACCGGACTGGTGCCTACGAGCAGTACTTC. The chain is built from TRBV6-5 and TRBJ2-7; D is possibly TRBD2 (5 bases). Per germline, CDR1 MNHEY and CDR2 SVGAGI. The CDR3 runs 14 residues. V shed 2 bases and J shed 2 bases, with 10 bases lying between them.

V is TRBV5-4 and J is TRBJ1-2; unclear D gene. V lost 4 bases and J 3 bases, leaving 7 bases between the germline ends. Germline V gene lookup returns CDR1 SGHNT and CDR2 YYREEE (reference sequence). This CDR3 contains 12 residues. CDR3 DNA: TGTGCCAGCAGCCCGGGAGACTATGGCTACACCTTC. Protein product: CASSPGDYGYTF.

The table lists this clone with a count of one. The chain recombines TRBV2 with TRBJ1-6; D is ambiguous. Germline loops: CDR1 SNHLY, CDR2 FYNNEI. The CDR3 totals 15 residues. The V end was cut by 2 bases, the J end by 7 bases, with 12 bases between. CDR3: CASSERPVWNSPLHF. CDR3 in DNA: TGTGCCAGCAGTGAACGACCGGTCTGGAATTCACCCCTCCACTTT.

The V call is TRBV27, the J call TRBJ1-1; possibly TRBD1 for D (5 bases). This CDR3 region has 12 residues. Trimming shortened V by 6 bases and J by 1 base, and 6 bases separated the two germline ends. Germline CDR1 is MNHEY and CDR2 is SMNVEV (reference sequence). CDR3 protein: CASSQGNTEAFF. The CDR3 DNA reads as TGTGCCAGCAGCCAGGGGAACACTGAAGCTTTCTTT.

The rearrangement links TRBV6-5 to TRBJ1-2; TRBD1 matches at 7 bases. Germline V lookup: CDR1 MNHEY, CDR2 SVGAGI. The CDR3 covers 13 residues. Trimming took 8 bases from V and 4 from J; bases not matched to a gene: 7. CDR3 nucleotides: TGTGCCAGCGGTCAGGGGGGGGTCTATGGCTACACCTTC. This translates into CASGQGGVYGYTF.

The genes are TRBV12-5 and TRBJ2-2; tentatively, D is TRBD2 (6 bases). V lost 2 bases, J lost 1 base, and 8 bases lay in between. This CDR3 has 15 amino acids. Germline CDR1 is LGHNT and CDR2 is FRNRAP. Written as DNA, the CDR3 is TGTGCTAGTGGTTTGAGTAGCGGGAACACCGGGGAGCTGTTTTTT. Translated, it gives CASGLSSGNTGELFF. Together with reference TRBV12-5 and TRBJ2-2, the CDR3 gives the full variable domain: DARVTQTPRHKVTEMGQEVTMRCQPILGHNTVFWYRQTMMQGLELLAYFRNRAPLDDSGMPKDRFSAEMPDATLATLKIQPSEPRDSAVYFCASGLSSGNTGELFFGEGSRLTVL.

V is TRBV19 and J is TRBJ2-7; possibly TRBD1 for D (5 bases). CDR3 length equals 13 residues. Per germline, CDR1 LNHDA and CDR2 SQIVND (reference sequence). Trimming took off 4 bases at V and 1 base at J, with 8 bases between the two ends. The CDR3 coding sequence is TGTGCCAGTAGTAGGCGACAGTCCTACGAGCAGTACTTC. This translates into CASSRRQSYEQYF.

V gene TRBV6-4 combines with J gene TRBJ1-2, with TRBD1 matching 7 bases. The CDR3 loop spans 16 amino acids. The ends lost 0 bases at V and 4 bases at J; junction bases unmatched: 8. In germline, CDR1 is MRHNA, CDR2 SNTAGT. In nucleotides, the CDR3 is TGTGCCAGCAGTGACTCCCAACAGGGACAGCTCTATGGCTACACCTTC. This gives the protein CASSDSQQGQLYGYTF.

The count of this clone is one. The chain employs TRBV6-1 and TRBJ2-3; 10 nucleotides match TRBD2. The germline V gene has CDR1 MNHNS and CDR2 SASEGT. Germline trimming cut 6 bases from V and 6 bases from J; bases unmatched to any gene: 6. The CDR3 totals 14 residues. CDR3 sequence: CASRVTSGTDTQYF. The CDR3 DNA reads as TGTGCCAGCAGAGTTACTAGCGGGACGGATACGCAGTATTTT.

A note on this clone: Sequence at one end of the junction differs from germline and may be a read error. CDR3 sequence (DNA): TGTACCAGTAGTATCGGGGCACTAGCCTACGAGCAGTACTTC. Translating gives CTSSIGALAYEQYF. The rearrangement uses TRBV19 and TRBJ2-7; D assignment may be TRBD1 or TRBD2 (5 bases each). CDR1 and CDR2 (germline): LNHDA, SQIVND (reference sequence). This CDR3 spans 14 amino acids.

The chain has TRBV7-9 and TRBJ1-2, with unresolved D. The germline V gene has CDR1 SEHNR and CDR2 FQNEAQ (reference sequence). The CDR3 extends over 13 amino acids. V was trimmed by 0 bases and J by 7 bases, leaving 9 bases between them. Written as DNA, the CDR3 is TGTGCCAGCAGCTTAGCCCGGGGTCTTGGCTACACCTTC. Protein product: CASSLARGLGYTF.

The chain carries TRBV6-1 and TRBJ2-2, with TRBD1 matching over 9 bases. This CDR3 is built from 14 residues. V was pared by 3 bases and J by 5 bases, with 1 base of the junction left unmatched. CDR1 is MNHNS, CDR2 SASEGT, per germline. The DNA for the CDR3 is TGTGCCAGCAGTGATGGACAGGGGACCGGGGAGCTGTTTTTT. Its translation: CASSDGQGTGELFF.

The genes are TRBV7-9 and TRBJ2-3; 7 bases match TRBD2. The CDR3 consists of 14 residues. V shed 6 bases and J 4 bases; nucleotides not matched to a gene: 7. The V gene's germline CDR1 is SEHNR and CDR2 FQNEAQ (reference sequence). This CDR3 is CASRLGGPADTQYF. CDR3 bases: TGTGCCAGCAGGTTGGGAGGGCCGGCAGATACGCAGTATTTT. The variable domain in full, with the rest retrieved from reference TRBV7-9 and TRBJ2-3, is DTGVSQNPRHKITKRGQNVTFRCDPISEHNRLYWYRQTLGQGPEFLTYFQNEAQLEKSRLLSDRFSAERPKGSFSTLEIQRTEQGDSAMYLCASRLGGPADTQYFGPGTRLTVL.

The chain recombines TRBV5-4 with TRBJ2-6; D gene ambiguous. Trimming stripped 5 bases from V and 1 base from J, with 10 bases between. Germline CDR1 reads SGHNT; CDR2 reads YYREEE (reference sequence). The CDR3 covers 15 residues. CDR3 sequence: CASRLMGSGANVLTF. The CDR3 bases are TGTGCCAGCAGACTAATGGGATCTGGGGCCAACGTCCTGACTTTC.

This rearrangement joins TRBV6-5 to TRBJ2-7; no definite D call. Trimming shortened V by 0 bases and J by 1 base, and 10 bases separated the two germline ends. The germline CDR1 and CDR2 sequences are MNHEY and SVGAGI. The CDR3 runs to 15 residues. In DNA, the CDR3 is TGTGCCAGCAGTTACTCCCTCGGCGTATCCTACGAGCAGTACTTC. Translation: CASSYSLGVSYEQYF.

The V and J genes are TRBV27 and TRBJ1-1; D is uncertain. The CDR3 has 14 residues. Trimming cost V 7 bases and J 0 bases, with 12 bases left between them. Germline lookup yields CDR1 MNHEY and CDR2 SMNVEV (reference sequence). CDR3 sequence (DNA): TGTGCCAGCAATGTGCTGGGGATGAACACTGAAGCTTTCTTT. Translating gives CASNVLGMNTEAFF.

The chain recombines TRBV5-1 with TRBJ1-4; D ambiguous. With 0 bases removed from V and 5 bases from J, the gap between germline ends came to 14 bases. From germline, CDR1 is SGHRS and CDR2 YFSETQ. The CDR3 length is 16 residues. The CDR3 DNA is TGCGCCAGCAGCTTGGTTCCGGCCCTCCCAAATGAAAAACTGTTTTTT. It translates to CASSLVPALPNEKLFF.